The present T cell receptor beta chain was sequenced within a study of T cells in localized non-small cell lung cancer (dated by TCRdb to the early 2020s). With respect to the entire study: The study examined T cell repertoires in roughly 240 patients with early-stage NSCLC and compared tumors with uninvolved tumor-adjacent lungs. The cohort comprised a few hundred treatment-naïve NSCLC patients with resected, localized lung tumors. NSCLC patients had a mean age of roughly 64 years, and more than 120 were male and around 99 female.

The research as a whole found: Higher T cell density in blood was associated with longer overall survival, whereas higher clonality in adjacent lung was associated with shorter survival. Because multi-region tumor sequencing was not performed, intratumor heterogeneity could not be ruled out. Since the design was exploratory, TCR variables were selected using unadjusted p-values with no false-discovery rate correction. Of the top 100 tumor clones, a median of roughly 56 were detected in paired uninvolved adjacent lung; 28 were also among that lung's top 100. The highest T cell clonality was observed in uninvolved tumor-adjacent lung, where clonality exceeded that of tumor, suggesting that antigenic responses were more focused in uninvolved tumor-adjacent lung.

At diagnosis, peripheral blood, uninvolved tumor-adjacent lung and tumor were collected and were preserved as a mix of fresh-frozen and FFPE material. Blood samples were analyzed as peripheral blood mononuclear cells for TCR repertoire profiling. The CDR3 runs 16 residues from the cysteine to the phenylalanine. The entry retains the CDR3 DNA only, 48 bases that are in frame from base 1. The V end loses 3 bases and the J end loses 1 base, and a stretch of 12 bases separates them. Via the germline V gene (reference sequence), CDR1 is LNHDA and CDR2 SQIVND. The immunoSEQ Assay was used to sequence TCR beta CDR3 regions from DNA. The published analysis was carried out like this. T cell density was computed as TCR beta template counts normalized to usable DNA estimated by amplifying housekeeping genes. Richness was estimated with the preseqR package, extrapolating to 400,000 templates for PBMC samples and 120,000 templates for tissue samples. Clonality was defined by subtracting Pielou's evenness from one. To identify tissue-enriched TCRs, differential abundance testing was run on productive amino-acid clonotypes with a minimum total count of 5 and an alpha of 0.1. Repertoire overlap between compartments was quantified with the Jaccard Index and Morisita Overlap Index. GLIPH grouped TCR beta CDR3s together with public tetramer-defined viral CDR3s, and a viral motif had to include at least three viral sequences and also show V-gene enrichment. In its TCRdb copy, this immuneACCESS table keeps in-frame sequences only and misses some clones. Where compared with another copy, unresolved V genes explain less than half of these, and the others have no known cause. Clonal size and the V and J genes are those of that table, whereas D and trimming came from the DNA. This sample comprises more than 45,000 clones, 86% of them detected only once. The ten largest clones represent about 18% of the sample.

About this clone itself: Which antigen it targets is not known. The sample holds no much larger clone one base away, and base qualities are not on file.

The chain couples TRBV19 to TRBJ1-4, with TRBD1 tentatively as D gene (5 bases match). This receptor was identified in a male donor aged 60 or over with stage III squamous cell lung carcinoma. The starting material was peripheral blood, obtained before any cancer treatment. The CDR3 sequence is CASSMRQGRTNEKLFF. The DNA sequence is given as TGTGCCAGTAGTATGAGGCAGGGACGAACTAATGAAAAACTGTTTTTT.